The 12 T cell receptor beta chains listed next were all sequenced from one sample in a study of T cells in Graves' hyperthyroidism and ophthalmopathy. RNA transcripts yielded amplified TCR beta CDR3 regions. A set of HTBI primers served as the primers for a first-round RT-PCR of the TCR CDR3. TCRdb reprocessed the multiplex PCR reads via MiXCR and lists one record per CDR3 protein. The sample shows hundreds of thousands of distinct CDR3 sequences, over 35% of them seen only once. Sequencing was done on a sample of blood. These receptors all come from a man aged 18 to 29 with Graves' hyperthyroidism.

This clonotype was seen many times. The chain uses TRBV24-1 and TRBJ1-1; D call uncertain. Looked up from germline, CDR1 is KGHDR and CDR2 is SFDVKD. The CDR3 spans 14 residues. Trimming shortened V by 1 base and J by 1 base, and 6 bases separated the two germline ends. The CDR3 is CATSDFPGNTEAFF. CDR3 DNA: TGTGCCACCAGTGATTTTCCAGGGAACACTGAAGCTTTCTTT.

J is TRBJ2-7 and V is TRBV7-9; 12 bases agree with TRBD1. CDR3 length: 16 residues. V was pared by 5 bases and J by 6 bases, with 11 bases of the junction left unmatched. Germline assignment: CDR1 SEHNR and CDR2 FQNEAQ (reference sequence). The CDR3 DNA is TGTGCCAGCAGCCAGCCGGGACAGGGGGCGTTAGGCGAGCAGTACTTC. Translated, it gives CASSQPGQGALGEQYF.

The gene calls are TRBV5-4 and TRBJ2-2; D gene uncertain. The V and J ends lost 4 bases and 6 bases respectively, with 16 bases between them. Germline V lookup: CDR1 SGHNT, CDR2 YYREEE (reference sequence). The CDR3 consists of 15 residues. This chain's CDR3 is CASSAGLAPAGELFF. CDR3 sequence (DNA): TGTGCCAGCAGCGCCGGGCTTGCCCCCGCCGGGGAGCTGTTTTTT.

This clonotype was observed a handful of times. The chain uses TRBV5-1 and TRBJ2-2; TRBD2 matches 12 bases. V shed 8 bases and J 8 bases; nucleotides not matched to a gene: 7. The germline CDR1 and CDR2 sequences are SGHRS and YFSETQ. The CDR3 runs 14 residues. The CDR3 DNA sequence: TGCGCCAGTTCTCGACTAGCGGGAGATGGGGAGCTGTTTTTT. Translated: CASSRLAGDGELFF.

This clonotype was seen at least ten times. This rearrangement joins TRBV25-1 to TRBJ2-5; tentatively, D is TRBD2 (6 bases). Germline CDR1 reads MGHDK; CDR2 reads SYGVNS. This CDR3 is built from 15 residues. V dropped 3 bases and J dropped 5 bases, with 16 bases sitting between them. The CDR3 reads CASSDVRRGGETQYF. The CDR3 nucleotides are TGTGCCAGCAGTGATGTTAGGCGGGGCGGGGAGACCCAGTACTTC.

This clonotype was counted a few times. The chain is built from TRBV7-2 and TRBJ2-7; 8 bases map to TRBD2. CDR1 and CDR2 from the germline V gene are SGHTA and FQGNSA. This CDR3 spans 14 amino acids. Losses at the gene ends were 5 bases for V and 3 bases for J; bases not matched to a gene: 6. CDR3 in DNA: TGTGCCAGCAGCCCAGCGGGAGTCGGCTACGAGCAGTACTTC. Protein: CASSPAGVGYEQYF.

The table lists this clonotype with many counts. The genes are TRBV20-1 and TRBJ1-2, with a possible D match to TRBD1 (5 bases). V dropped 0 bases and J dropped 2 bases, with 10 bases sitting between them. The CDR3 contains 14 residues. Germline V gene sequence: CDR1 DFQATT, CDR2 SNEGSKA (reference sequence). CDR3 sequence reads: CSARDGAGNYGYTF. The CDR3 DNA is TGCAGTGCTAGAGACGGGGCAGGAAACTATGGCTACACCTTC.

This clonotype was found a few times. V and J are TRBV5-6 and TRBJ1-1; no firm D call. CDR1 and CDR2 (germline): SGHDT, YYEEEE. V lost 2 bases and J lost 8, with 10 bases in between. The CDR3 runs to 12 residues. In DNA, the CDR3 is TGTGCCAGCAGCTTTGGTCGGGGAGAAGCTTTCTTT. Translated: CASSFGRGEAFF.

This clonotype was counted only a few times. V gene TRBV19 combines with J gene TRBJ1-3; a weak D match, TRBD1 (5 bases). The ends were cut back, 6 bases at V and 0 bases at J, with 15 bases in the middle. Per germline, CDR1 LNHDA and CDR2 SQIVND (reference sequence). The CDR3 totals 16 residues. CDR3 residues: CASRLGTDNSGNTIYF. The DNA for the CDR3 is TGTGCCAGTAGGCTAGGGACGGACAACTCTGGAAACACCATATATTTT.

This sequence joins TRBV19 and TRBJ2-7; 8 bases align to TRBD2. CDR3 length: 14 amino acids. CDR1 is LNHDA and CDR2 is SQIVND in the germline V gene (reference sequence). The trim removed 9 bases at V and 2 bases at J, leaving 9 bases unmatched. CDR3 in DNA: TGTGCCAGCAGTCGTAGCGGGAAGACCTACGAGCAGTACTTC. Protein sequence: CASSRSGKTYEQYF.

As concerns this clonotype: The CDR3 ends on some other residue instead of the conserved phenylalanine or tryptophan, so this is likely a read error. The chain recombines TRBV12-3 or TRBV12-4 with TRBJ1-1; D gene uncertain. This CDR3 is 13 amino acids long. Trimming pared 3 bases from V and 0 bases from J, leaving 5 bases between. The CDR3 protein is CASSLVMNTEAFL. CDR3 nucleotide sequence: TGTGCCAGCAGTTTGGTTATGAACACTGAAGCTTTCCTT.

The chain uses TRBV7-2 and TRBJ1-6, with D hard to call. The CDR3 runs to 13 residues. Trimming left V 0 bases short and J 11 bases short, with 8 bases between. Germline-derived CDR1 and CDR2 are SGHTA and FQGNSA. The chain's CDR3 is CASSLAGNTPLHF. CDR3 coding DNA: TGTGCCAGCAGCTTAGCGGGAAATACACCCCTCCACTTT.